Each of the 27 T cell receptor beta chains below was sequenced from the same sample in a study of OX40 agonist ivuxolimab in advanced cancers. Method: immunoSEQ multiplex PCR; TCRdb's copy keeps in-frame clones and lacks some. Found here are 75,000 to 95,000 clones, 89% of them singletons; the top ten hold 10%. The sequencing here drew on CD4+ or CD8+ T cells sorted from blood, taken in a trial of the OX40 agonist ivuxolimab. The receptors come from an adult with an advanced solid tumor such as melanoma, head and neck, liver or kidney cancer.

For the CDR3, the DNA is TGTGCCAGCAGCTTAAGTTGGAGTTTAAACGAGCAGTACTTC. Amino acid sequence: CASSLSWSLNEQYF. The chain carries TRBV7-9 and TRBJ2-7; D remains ambiguous. The germline V gene has CDR1 SEHNR and CDR2 FQNEAQ (reference sequence). The V end lost 2 bases, the J end lost 5 bases, and 13 bases lay between the germline ends. The CDR3 sequence is 14 residues long.

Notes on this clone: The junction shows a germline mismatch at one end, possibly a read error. DNA for the CDR3: TGTGCTAGCAGCTTAGCCGCATCCAGCTCCTACAATGAGCAGTTCTTC. Translation: CASSLAASSSYNEQFF. This chain joins TRBV7-7 and TRBJ2-1; D remains unclear. The germline gives CDR1 SSHAT, CDR2 FNYEAQ (reference sequence). The CDR3 covers 16 residues. The variable domain in full, completed from reference TRBV7-7 and TRBJ2-1, reads GAGVSQSPRYKVTKRGQDVTLRCDPISSHATLYWYQQALGQGPEFLTYFNYEAQPDKSGLPSDRFSAERPEGSISTLTIQRTEQRDSAMYRCASSLAASSSYNEQFFGPGTRLTVL.

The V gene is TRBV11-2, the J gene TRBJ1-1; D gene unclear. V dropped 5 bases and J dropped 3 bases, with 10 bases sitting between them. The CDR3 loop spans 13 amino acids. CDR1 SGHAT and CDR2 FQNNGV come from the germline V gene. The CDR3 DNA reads TGTGCCAGCAGCCCCCCTGGCTACACTGAAGCTTTCTTT. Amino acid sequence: CASSPPGYTEAFF. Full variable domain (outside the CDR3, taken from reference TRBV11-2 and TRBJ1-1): EAGVAQSPRYKIIEKRQSVAFWCNPISGHATLYWYQQILGQGPKLLIQFQNNGVVDDSQLPKDRFSAERLKGVDSTLKIQPAKLEDSAVYLCASSPPGYTEAFFGQGTRLTVV.

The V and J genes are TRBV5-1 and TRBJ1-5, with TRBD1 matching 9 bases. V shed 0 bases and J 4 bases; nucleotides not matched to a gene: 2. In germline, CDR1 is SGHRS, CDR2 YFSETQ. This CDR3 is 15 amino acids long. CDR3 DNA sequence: TGCGCCAGCAGCTTGGCCGGGACAGGGAATCAGCCCCAGCATTTT. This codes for CASSLAGTGNQPQHF.

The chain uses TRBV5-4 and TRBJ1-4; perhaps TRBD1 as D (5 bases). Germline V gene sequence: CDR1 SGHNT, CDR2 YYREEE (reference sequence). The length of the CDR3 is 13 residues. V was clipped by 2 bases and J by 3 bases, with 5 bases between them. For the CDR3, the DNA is TGTGCCAGCAGCTTACAGGCTAATGAAAAACTGTTTTTT. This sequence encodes CASSLQANEKLFF.

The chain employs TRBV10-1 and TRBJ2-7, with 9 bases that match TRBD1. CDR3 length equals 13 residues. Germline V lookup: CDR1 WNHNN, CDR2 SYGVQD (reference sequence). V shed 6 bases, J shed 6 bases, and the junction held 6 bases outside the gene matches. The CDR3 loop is CASRPGTGSEQYF. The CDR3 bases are TGCGCCAGCAGACCCGGGACAGGGTCCGAGCAGTACTTC.

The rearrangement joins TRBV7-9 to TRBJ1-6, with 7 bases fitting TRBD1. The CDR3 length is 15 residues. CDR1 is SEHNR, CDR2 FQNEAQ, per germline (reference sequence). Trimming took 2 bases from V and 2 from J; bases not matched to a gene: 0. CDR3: CASSLQGAYNSPLHF. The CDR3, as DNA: TGTGCCAGCAGCTTACAGGGGGCCTATAATTCACCCCTCCACTTT.

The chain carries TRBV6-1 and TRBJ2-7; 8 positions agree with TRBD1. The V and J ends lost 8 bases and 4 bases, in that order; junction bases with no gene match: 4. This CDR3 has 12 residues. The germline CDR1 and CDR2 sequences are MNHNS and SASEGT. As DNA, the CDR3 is TGTGCCAGCTGGGACAGGCTATACGAGCAGTACTTC. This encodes CASWDRLYEQYF.

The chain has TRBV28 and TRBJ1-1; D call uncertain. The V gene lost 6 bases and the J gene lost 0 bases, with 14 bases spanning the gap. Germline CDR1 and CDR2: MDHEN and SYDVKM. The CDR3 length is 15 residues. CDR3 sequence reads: CASSHRPAMNTEAFF. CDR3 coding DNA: TGTGCCAGCAGCCACCGACCGGCCATGAACACTGAAGCTTTCTTT.

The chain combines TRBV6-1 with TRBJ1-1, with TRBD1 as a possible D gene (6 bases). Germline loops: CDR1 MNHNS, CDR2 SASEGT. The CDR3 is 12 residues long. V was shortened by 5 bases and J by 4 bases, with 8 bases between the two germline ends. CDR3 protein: CASSTGFTEAFF. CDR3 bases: TGTGCCAGCAGTACAGGGTTCACTGAAGCTTTCTTT.

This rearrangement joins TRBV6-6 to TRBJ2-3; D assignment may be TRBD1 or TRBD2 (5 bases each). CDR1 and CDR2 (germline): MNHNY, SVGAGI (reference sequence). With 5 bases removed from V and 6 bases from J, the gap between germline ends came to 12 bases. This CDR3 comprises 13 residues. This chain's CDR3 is CASSPRWGDTQYF. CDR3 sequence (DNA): TGTGCCAGCAGTCCTAGGTGGGGGGATACGCAGTATTTT.

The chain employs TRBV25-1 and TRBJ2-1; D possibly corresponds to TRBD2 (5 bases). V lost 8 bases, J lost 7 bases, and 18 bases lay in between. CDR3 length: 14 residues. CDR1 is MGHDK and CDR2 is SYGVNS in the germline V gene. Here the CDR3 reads CASSFPGSGNEQFF. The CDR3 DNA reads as TGTGCCAGCTCTTTCCCGGGGTCTGGGAATGAGCAGTTCTTC.

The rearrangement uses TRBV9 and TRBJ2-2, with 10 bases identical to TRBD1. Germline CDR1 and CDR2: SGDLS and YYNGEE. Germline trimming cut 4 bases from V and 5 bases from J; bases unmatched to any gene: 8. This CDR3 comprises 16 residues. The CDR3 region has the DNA TGTGCCAGCAGCCCCCGACAGGGGGCGAGTACCGGGGAGCTGTTTTTT. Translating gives CASSPRQGASTGELFF.

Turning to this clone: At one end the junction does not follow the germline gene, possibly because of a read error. The CDR3 reads CSARGAFF. CDR3 in DNA: TGCAGTGCGAGAGGAGCTTTCTTT. The V and J genes are TRBV20-1 and TRBJ1-1; D is uncertain. There are 8 residues in the CDR3. The germline CDR1 and CDR2 sequences are DFQATT and SNEGSKA (reference sequence).

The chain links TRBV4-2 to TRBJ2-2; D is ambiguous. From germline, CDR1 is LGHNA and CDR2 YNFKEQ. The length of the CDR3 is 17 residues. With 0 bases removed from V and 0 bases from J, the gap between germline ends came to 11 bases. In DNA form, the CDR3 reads TGTGCCAGCAGCCAAGATATACCTGCAGCGAACACCGGGGAGCTGTTTTTT. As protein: CASSQDIPAANTGELFF.

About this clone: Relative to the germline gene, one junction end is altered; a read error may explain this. CDR3 nucleotide sequence: TGCAGCGTGGAAGGATCCTTATCGGGGGGCCTGAGCTCCTACAATGAGCAGTTCTTC. Amino acid sequence: CSVEGSLSGGLSSYNEQFF. The chain has TRBV29-1 and TRBJ2-1; TRBD2 is a possible D gene (7 bases). Germline V gene lookup returns CDR1 SQVTM and CDR2 ANQGSEA. The CDR3 covers 19 residues.

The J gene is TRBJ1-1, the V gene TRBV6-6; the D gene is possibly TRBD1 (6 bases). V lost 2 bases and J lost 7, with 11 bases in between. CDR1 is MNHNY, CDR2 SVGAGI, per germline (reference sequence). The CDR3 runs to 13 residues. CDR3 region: CASSYTTGIEAFF. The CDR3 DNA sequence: TGTGCCAGCAGTTACACCACAGGGATTGAAGCTTTCTTT.

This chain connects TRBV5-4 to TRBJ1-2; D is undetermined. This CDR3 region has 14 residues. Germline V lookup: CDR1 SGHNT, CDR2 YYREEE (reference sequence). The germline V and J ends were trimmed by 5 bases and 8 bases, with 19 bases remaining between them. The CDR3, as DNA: TGTGCCAGCAGTAACCGGGAAGGGTTGGAGGGCTACACCTTC. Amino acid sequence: CASSNREGLEGYTF.

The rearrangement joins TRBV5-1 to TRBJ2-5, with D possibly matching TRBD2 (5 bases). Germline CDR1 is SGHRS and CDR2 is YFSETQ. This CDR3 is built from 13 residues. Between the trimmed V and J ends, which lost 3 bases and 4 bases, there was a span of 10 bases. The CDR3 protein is CASSSLVGETQYF. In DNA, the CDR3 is TGCGCCAGCAGCTCACTAGTGGGAGAGACCCAGTACTTC. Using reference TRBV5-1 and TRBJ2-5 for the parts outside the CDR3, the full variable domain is KAGVTQTPRYLIKTRGQQVTLSCSPISGHRSVSWYQQTPGQGLQFLFEYFSETQRNKGNFPGRFSGRQFSNSRSEMNVSTLELGDSALYLCASSSLVGETQYFGPGTRLLVL.

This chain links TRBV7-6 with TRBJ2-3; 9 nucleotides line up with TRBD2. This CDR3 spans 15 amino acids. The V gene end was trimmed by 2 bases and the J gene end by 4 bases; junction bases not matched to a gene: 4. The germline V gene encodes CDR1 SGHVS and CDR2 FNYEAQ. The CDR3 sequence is CASSLKVAGADTQYF. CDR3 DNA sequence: TGTGCCAGCAGCTTAAAGGTAGCGGGAGCAGATACGCAGTATTTT.

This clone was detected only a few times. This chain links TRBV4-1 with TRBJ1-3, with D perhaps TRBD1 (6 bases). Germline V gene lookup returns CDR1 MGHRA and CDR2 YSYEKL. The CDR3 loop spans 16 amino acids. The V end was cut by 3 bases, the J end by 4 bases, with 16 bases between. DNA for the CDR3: TGCGCCAGCAGCCAGCCAAAGACAGGTCGCGGAAACACCATATATTTT. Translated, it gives CASSQPKTGRGNTIYF.

Here the CDR3 reads CASSPVASGGGNEQFF. Here the CDR3 DNA reads TGTGCCAGCTCACCAGTAGCAAGCGGGGGTGGCAATGAGCAGTTCTTC. The rearrangement joins TRBV18 to TRBJ2-1, with TRBD2 matching over 8 bases. The V segment lost 2 bases and the J segment 6 bases; nucleotides outside the gene matches: 9. From germline, CDR1 is KGHSH and CDR2 LQKENI. The CDR3 extends over 16 amino acids.

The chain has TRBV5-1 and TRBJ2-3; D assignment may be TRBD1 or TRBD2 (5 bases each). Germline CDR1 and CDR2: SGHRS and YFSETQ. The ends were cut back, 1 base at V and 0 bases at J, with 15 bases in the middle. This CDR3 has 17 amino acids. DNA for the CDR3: TGCGCCAGCAGCTTGTACGGGACGGACCAAAGCACAGATACGCAGTATTTT. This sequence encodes CASSLYGTDQSTDTQYF.

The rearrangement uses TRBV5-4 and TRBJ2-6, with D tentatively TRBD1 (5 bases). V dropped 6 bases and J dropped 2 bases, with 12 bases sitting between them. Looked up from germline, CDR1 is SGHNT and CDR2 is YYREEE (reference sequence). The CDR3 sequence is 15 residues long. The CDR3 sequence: CASTLPTAGANVLTF. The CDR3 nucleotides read TGTGCCAGCACCCTCCCGACAGCTGGGGCCAACGTCCTGACTTTC.

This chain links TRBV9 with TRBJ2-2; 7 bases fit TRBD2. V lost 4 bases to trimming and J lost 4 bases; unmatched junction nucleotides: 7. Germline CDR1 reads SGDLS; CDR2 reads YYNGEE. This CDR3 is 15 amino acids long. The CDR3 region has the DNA TGTGCCAGCAGCCCCCGGGGGGATATCACCGGGGAGCTGTTTTTT. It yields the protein CASSPRGDITGELFF. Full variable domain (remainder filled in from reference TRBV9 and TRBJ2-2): DSGVTQTPKHLITATGQRVTLRCSPRSGDLSVYWYQQSLDQGLQFLIQYYNGEERAKGNILERFSAQQFPDLHSELNLSSLELGDSALYFCASSPRGDITGELFFGEGSRLTVL.

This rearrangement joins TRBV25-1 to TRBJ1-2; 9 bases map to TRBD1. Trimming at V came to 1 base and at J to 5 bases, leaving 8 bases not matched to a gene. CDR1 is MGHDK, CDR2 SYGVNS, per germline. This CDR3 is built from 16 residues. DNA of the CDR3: TGTGCCAGCAGTGAATTAGGACAGGGGCAAGTTTATGGCTACACCTTC. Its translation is CASSELGQGQVYGYTF.

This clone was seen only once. CDR3 in amino acids: CASSQDRGIRYGGYTF. The CDR3 DNA reads TGCGCCAGCAGCCAAGACAGGGGAATAAGGTATGGTGGCTACACCTTC. The chain links TRBV23-1 to TRBJ1-2; TRBD1 agrees at 8 bases. TRBV23-1 is flagged as an ORF with uncertain function. There are 16 residues in the CDR3. V dropped 6 bases and J dropped 7; count of bases not matched to a gene: 16.